What follows are 22 T cell receptor beta chains derived from one specimen sequenced in a study of shared clonotypes between healthy human individuals. Generated by immunoSEQ multiplex PCR, the TCRdb table keeps only in-frame clones and is missing some. The sample holds fewer than 2.5 million clones, approximately 93% seen once. Material: naive CD4+ T cells from PBMCs. Subset described: CD45RA+ positively selected. Receptor source: a young man in good health. Some clones in this sample may be carry-over from other donors' samples.

J is TRBJ2-1 and V is TRBV27; D is uncertain. V was clipped by 6 bases and J by 4 bases, with 7 bases between them. Germline CDR1 reads MNHEY; CDR2 reads SMNVEV (reference sequence). The CDR3 is 12 amino acids. The CDR3 DNA follows: TGTGCCAGCAGGCAACAGTACAATGAGCAGTTCTTC. Protein product: CASRQQYNEQFF.

The V and J genes are TRBV9 and TRBJ2-2; 7 nucleotides align to TRBD2. After removal of 4 bases from V and 3 bases from J, the junction contained 9 bases not matched to a gene. The germline V gene has CDR1 SGDLS and CDR2 YYNGEE. The CDR3 has 16 amino acids. CDR3 amino acids: CASSLIGLADTGELFF. The DNA for the CDR3 is TGTGCCAGCAGCCTGATTGGGCTAGCGGACACCGGGGAGCTGTTTTTT.

This clone was observed a single time. The chain joins TRBV6-1 to TRBJ2-7; TRBD2 matches 8 bases. The germline V gene encodes CDR1 MNHNS and CDR2 SASEGT. V lost 2 bases and J lost 5; bases outside the gene matches: 14. The CDR3 contains 17 residues. DNA for the CDR3: TGTGCCAGCAGTGAATGGGGCTTAACGGGAGGGCCTCACGAGCAGTACTTC. Translation gives CASSEWGLTGGPHEQYF.

V usage is TRBV7-2 and J usage is TRBJ2-1; possible D gene TRBD2, 6 bases. The V end lost 5 bases, the J end lost 5 bases, and 19 bases lay between the germline ends. Germline CDR1 and CDR2: SGHTA and FQGNSA. This CDR3 is built from 16 residues. The CDR3 loop reads CASSKSSVWLDNEQFF. In DNA, the CDR3 is TGTGCCAGCAGCAAATCTAGCGTTTGGTTGGACAATGAGCAGTTCTTC. Using reference TRBV7-2 and TRBJ2-1 for the parts outside the CDR3, the full variable domain is GAGVSQSPSNKVTEKGKDVELRCDPISGHTALYWYRQSLGQGLEFLIYFQGNSAPDKSGLPSDRFSAERTGGSVSTLTIQRTQQEDSAVYLCASSKSSVWLDNEQFFGPGTRLTVL.

The chain carries TRBV14 and TRBJ1-2; the match to TRBD1 covers 11 bases. The V gene end was trimmed by 6 bases and the J gene end by 3 bases; junction bases not matched to a gene: 6. This CDR3 is 15 amino acids long. Germline CDR1 is SGHDN and CDR2 is FVKESK. The CDR3 reads CASSKDRGHHYGYTF. The CDR3 DNA follows: TGTGCCAGCAGTAAGGACAGGGGGCATCACTATGGCTACACCTTC. Variable domain in full (rest from reference TRBV14 and TRBJ1-2): EAGVTQFPSHSVIEKGQTVTLRCDPISGHDNLYWYRRVMGKEIKFLLHFVKESKQDESGMPNNRFLAERTGGTYSTLKVQPAELEDSGVYFCASSKDRGHHYGYTFGSGTRLTVV.

This clone has only one observation. The chain is built from TRBV28 and TRBJ2-7; 7 bases map to TRBD2. Germline trimming cut 4 bases from V and 2 bases from J; bases unmatched to any gene: 14. The CDR3 has 17 amino acids. Germline lookup yields CDR1 MDHEN and CDR2 SYDVKM. The CDR3: CASSSPRVAGRPYEQYF. The CDR3, as DNA: TGTGCCAGCAGTTCCCCCCGGGTAGCGGGCCGACCCTACGAGCAGTACTTC.

This clone was detected once. The chain has TRBV5-1 and TRBJ2-5, with 7 bases aligning to TRBD2. CDR1 is SGHRS and CDR2 is YFSETQ in the germline V gene. With 2 bases clipped from V and 5 bases from J, the junction kept 12 bases outside the gene matches. This CDR3 has 16 amino acids. This chain's CDR3 is CASSLGSGILQETQYF. The CDR3 region has the DNA TGCGCCAGCAGCTTAGGCAGCGGGATTCTGCAGGAGACCCAGTACTTC.

This sequence joins TRBV4-2 and TRBJ1-1; D is possibly TRBD1 (5 bases). V lost 4 bases to trimming and J lost 3 bases, with 15 bases between them. This CDR3 has 15 residues. CDR1 and CDR2 (germline): LGHNA, YNFKEQ. The CDR3 DNA reads as TGTGCCAGCAGCCCAACAGCAACAGGCGACACTGAAGCTTTCTTT. Amino acids: CASSPTATGDTEAFF.

This chain joins TRBV19 and TRBJ2-7, with 10 nucleotides matching TRBD1. The trim removed 7 bases at V and 5 bases at J, leaving 11 bases unmatched. CDR3 length equals 15 residues. Germline V gene sequence: CDR1 LNHDA, CDR2 SQIVND (reference sequence). In DNA, the CDR3 is TGTGCCAGTACCGGGACGGGACAGGGGAGGGACGAGCAGTACTTC. This codes for CASTGTGQGRDEQYF. The full variable domain, its missing parts supplied by reference TRBV19 and TRBJ2-7, is DGGITQSPKYLFRKEGQNVTLSCEQNLNHDAMYWYRQDPGQGLRLIYYSQIVNDFQKGDIAEGYSVSREKKESFPLTVTSAQKNPTAFYLCASTGTGQGRDEQYFGPGTRLTVT.

The chain uses TRBV7-6 and TRBJ2-2; 8 nucleotides agree with TRBD2. The V and J ends lost 2 bases and 6 bases, in that order; junction bases with no gene match: 11. This CDR3 comprises 17 residues. Germline CDR1 reads SGHVS; CDR2 reads FNYEAQ. DNA for the CDR3: TGTGCCAGCAGCTTAAAGCGGAGTAGCGGGATTTCCGGGGAGCTGTTTTTT. Its translation is CASSLKRSSGISGELFF. The whole variable domain, filled in from reference TRBV7-6 and TRBJ2-2, reads GAGVSQSPRYKVTKRGQDVALRCDPISGHVSLYWYRQALGQGPEFLTYFNYEAQQDKSGLPNDRFSAERPEGSISTLTIQRTEQRDSAMYRCASSLKRSSGISGELFFGEGSRLTVL.

V and J are TRBV6-1 and TRBJ2-1; D is ambiguous. Trimming stripped 4 bases from V and 10 bases from J, with 11 bases between. This CDR3 spans 12 amino acids. Per germline, CDR1 MNHNS and CDR2 SASEGT. The CDR3 DNA is TGTGCCAGCAGTGCGTCGGAGTTCGAGCAGTTCTTC. The encoded protein is CASSASEFEQFF.

The chain links TRBV11-3 to TRBJ2-2; D tentatively reads TRBD1 or TRBD2 (6 bases each). V was shortened by 0 bases and J by 2 bases, with 10 bases between the two germline ends. The CDR3 extends over 16 amino acids. Germline V gene data show CDR1 as SGHNT and CDR2 as YENEEA. CDR3 nucleotide sequence: TGTGCCAGCAGCTTAGACCCCGGGGGCAACACCGGGGAGCTGTTTTTT. It yields the protein CASSLDPGGNTGELFF.

The V gene is TRBV7-9, the J gene TRBJ1-1; TRBD1 is a possible D gene (5 bases). This CDR3 comprises 12 residues. The germline gives CDR1 SEHNR, CDR2 FQNEAQ (reference sequence). V lost 7 bases to trimming and J lost 8 bases, with 14 bases between them. In DNA form, the CDR3 reads TGTGCCAGCACCGGGGGGTCTTCAGAAGCTTTCTTT. Amino acids: CASTGGSSEAFF.

J is TRBJ2-7 and V is TRBV18, with D unresolved. CDR1 is KGHSH, CDR2 LQKENI, per germline. The CDR3 contains 14 residues. Trimming took 3 bases from V and 7 from J, leaving 16 bases between them. The CDR3 here is CASSPVRASIEQYF. The CDR3 DNA is TGTGCCAGCTCACCTGTAAGAGCCTCGATTGAGCAGTACTTC.

The V call is TRBV7-9, the J call TRBJ2-2; D is unclear. Deletions cut 1 base from V and 8 bases from J, with 5 bases between. The CDR3 has 12 residues. Germline V gene data show CDR1 as SEHNR and CDR2 as FQNEAQ (reference sequence). The CDR3 region is CASSLVRGELFF. The CDR3 region has the DNA TGTGCCAGCAGCTTAGTTCGGGGGGAGCTGTTTTTT.

With regard to this clone: The same CDR3 also results from other DNA sequences found in this sample. The chain joins TRBV7-3 to TRBJ2-7; the match to TRBD2 covers 11 bases. CDR1 is SGHTA and CDR2 is FQGTGA in the germline V gene. The trim removed 2 bases at V and 6 bases at J, leaving 3 bases unmatched. The CDR3 totals 14 residues. For the CDR3, the DNA is TGTGCCAGCAGCTTAGGGACTAGCGGCGGCGAGCAGTACTTC. It codes for CASSLGTSGGEQYF.

The chain employs TRBV10-2 and TRBJ2-7, with 13 bases that match TRBD2. Germline V lookup: CDR1 WSHSY, CDR2 SAAADI. The CDR3 totals 14 residues. The V gene end was trimmed by 5 bases and the J gene end by 4 bases; junction bases not matched to a gene: 2. CDR3 amino acids: CASSPGLAGYEQYF. The CDR3, as DNA: TGCGCCAGCAGTCCGGGACTAGCGGGATACGAGCAGTACTTC.

The rearrangement links TRBV7-9 to TRBJ2-5; 9 nucleotides agree with TRBD1. The DNA end favors TRBJ2-7, so the J call may be wrong. The germline V gene has CDR1 SEHNR and CDR2 FQNEAQ (reference sequence). The CDR3 extends over 14 amino acids. CDR3 amino acids: CASSWGQGRSEQYF. The CDR3 coding sequence is TGTGCCAGCAGCTGGGGACAGGGTCGGTCCGAGCAGTACTTC.

The rearrangement joins TRBV28 to TRBJ2-7; D remains ambiguous. CDR3 length: 14 residues. Germline lookup yields CDR1 MDHEN and CDR2 SYDVKM. The germline V and J ends were trimmed by 2 bases and 3 bases, with 11 bases remaining between them. The CDR3 coding sequence is TGTGCCAGCAGTTTAATAGGCCAGAACTACGAGCAGTACTTC. Translation gives CASSLIGQNYEQYF.

The CDR3 sequence: CASSSMLQGRLEMNTEAFF. CDR3 bases: TGTGCCAGCAGTTCTATGTTGCAGGGCAGATTAGAAATGAACACTGAAGCTTTCTTT. This sequence joins TRBV28 and TRBJ1-1; tentative D call: TRBD1 (5 bases). Trimming removed 4 bases at V and 0 bases at J, with 24 bases between. This CDR3 is 19 amino acids long. Germline loops: CDR1 MDHEN, CDR2 SYDVKM.

V is TRBV2 and J is TRBJ2-3, with D perhaps matching TRBD2 (5 bases). Germline V gives CDR1 SNHLY, CDR2 FYNNEI. Trimming pared 3 bases from V and 6 bases from J, leaving 13 bases between. This CDR3 is 14 amino acids long. The CDR3 DNA reads TGTGCCAGCAGTGATTCGGGGTTGGGGGATACGCAGTATTTT. Protein product: CASSDSGLGDTQYF.

This chain uses TRBV5-1 with TRBJ1-1, with D possibly being TRBD1 (5 bases). CDR1 and CDR2 from the germline V gene are SGHRS and YFSETQ. Trimming took 4 bases from V and 1 from J, leaving 17 bases between them. The CDR3 has 16 amino acids. The chain's CDR3 is CASSKRPGTQNTEAFF. CDR3 nucleotides: TGCGCCAGCAGCAAGAGGCCGGGGACTCAGAACACTGAAGCTTTCTTT.